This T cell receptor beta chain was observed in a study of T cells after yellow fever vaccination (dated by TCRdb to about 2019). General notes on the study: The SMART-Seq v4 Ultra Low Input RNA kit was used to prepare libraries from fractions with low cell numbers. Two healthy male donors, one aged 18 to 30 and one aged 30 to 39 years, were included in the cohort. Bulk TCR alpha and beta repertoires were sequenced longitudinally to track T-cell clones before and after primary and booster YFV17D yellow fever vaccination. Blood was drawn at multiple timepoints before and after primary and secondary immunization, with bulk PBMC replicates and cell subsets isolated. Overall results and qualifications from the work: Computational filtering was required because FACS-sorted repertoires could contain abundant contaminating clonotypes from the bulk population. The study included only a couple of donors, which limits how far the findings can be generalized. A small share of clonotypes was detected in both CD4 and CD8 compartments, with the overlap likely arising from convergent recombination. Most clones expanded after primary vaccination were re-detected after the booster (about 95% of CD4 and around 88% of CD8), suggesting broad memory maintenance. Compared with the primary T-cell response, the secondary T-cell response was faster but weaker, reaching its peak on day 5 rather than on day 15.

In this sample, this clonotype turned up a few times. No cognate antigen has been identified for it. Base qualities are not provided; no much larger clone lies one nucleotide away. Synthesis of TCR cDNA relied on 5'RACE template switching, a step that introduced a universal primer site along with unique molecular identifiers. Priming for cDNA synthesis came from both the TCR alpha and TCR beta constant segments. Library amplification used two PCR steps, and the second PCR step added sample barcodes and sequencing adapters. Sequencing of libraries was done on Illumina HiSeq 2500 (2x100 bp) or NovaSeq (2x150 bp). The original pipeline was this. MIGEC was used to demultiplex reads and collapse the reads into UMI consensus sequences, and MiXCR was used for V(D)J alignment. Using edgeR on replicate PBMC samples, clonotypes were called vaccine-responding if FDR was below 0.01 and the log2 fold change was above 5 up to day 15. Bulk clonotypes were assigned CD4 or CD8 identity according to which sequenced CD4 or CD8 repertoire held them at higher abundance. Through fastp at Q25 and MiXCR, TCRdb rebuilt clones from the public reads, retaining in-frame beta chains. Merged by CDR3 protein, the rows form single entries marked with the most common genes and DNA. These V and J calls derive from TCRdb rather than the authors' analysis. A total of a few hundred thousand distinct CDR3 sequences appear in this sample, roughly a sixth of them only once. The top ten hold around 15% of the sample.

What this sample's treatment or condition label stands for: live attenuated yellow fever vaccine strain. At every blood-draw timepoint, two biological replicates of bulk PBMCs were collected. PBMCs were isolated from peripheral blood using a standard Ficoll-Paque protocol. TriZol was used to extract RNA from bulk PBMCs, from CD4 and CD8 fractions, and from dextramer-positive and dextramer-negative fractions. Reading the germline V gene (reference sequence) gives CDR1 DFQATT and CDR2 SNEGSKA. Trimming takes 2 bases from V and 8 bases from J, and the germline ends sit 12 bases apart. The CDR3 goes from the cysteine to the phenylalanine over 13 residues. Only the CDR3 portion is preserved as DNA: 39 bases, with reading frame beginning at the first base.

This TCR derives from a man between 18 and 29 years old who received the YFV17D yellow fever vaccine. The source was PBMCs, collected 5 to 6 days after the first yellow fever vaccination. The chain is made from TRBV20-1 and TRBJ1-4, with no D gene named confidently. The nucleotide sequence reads TGCAGTGCTAGAAGGCCAGGTGTCGAAAAACTGTTTTTT. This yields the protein CSARRPGVEKLFF.